Reported below is one TCR beta chain. This sample is drawn from a study of blood T cell repertoires in COVID-19. Study-wide background: Donors in the United States, Italy and Spain gave samples during acute or convalescent COVID-19. The cDNA or gDNA used as material had been derived from T cells, B-cell-depleted T cells, or PBMCs.

Those enrolled in Seattle joined during active infection and were followed longitudinally afterward. The CDR3 has 15 residues. With V trimmed by 5 bases and J by 0 bases, 5 bases remained unmatched. Per the germline V gene, CDR1 is SGHRS and CDR2 is YFSETQ. TCRdb's table, derived via immunoSEQ multiplex PCR, lists solely in-frame clones and lacks some. In the table there are 50,000 to 65,000 clones, less than 90% of which are singletons. The clonotype comes from a man aged 60 to 75 with COVID-19, enrolled during active disease. The rearrangement links TRBV5-1 to TRBJ1-3, with TRBD1 matching over 7 bases. The sequenced material came from peripheral blood. The CDR3 coding sequence is TGCGCCAGCAGTAAGGACAGGAACTCTGGAAACACCATATATTTT. This translates into CASSKDRNSGNTIYF. Full variable domain (outside the CDR3, taken from reference TRBV5-1 and TRBJ1-3): KAGVTQTPRYLIKTRGQQVTLSCSPISGHRSVSWYQQTPGQGLQFLFEYFSETQRNKGNFPGRFSGRQFSNSRSEMNVSTLELGDSALYLCASSKDRNSGNTIYFGEGSWLTVV.